This passage covers 21 T cell receptor beta chains from one sample sequenced in a study of T-cell reconstitution after alpha-beta-depleted transplantation in children. Unique molecular identifiers featured in how the TCRbeta library was prepared. Each CDR3 protein is one row after TCRdb ran MiXCR on the PCR reads. The table lists 800,000 to 1,000,000 distinct CDR3 sequences, around 30% of them singletons. The sample was PBMCs, mostly from graft donor cells, taken 360 days after TCRalphabeta/CD19-depleted stem cell transplant. The source is a boy under two years old who had a stem cell transplant for SCID, so the T cells may come from the graft donor.

This chain joins TRBV7-6 and TRBJ1-1; D not resolved. V was clipped by 3 bases and J by 5 bases, with 10 bases between them. The CDR3 totals 13 residues. Per the germline V gene, CDR1 is SGHVS and CDR2 is FNYEAQ. This CDR3 reads CASSLDQRTEAFF. The CDR3 region has the DNA TGTGCCAGCAGCTTGGATCAACGGACTGAAGCTTTCTTT.

This clonotype was seen a handful of times. The genes are TRBV7-9 and TRBJ2-3; 8 bases map to TRBD1. The junction had 13 bases not matched to a gene; V was cut back by 6 bases and J by 5 bases. The CDR3 sequence is 16 residues long. Germline-derived CDR1 and CDR2 are SEHNR and FQNEAQ (reference sequence). The DNA of the CDR3 is TGTGCCAGCAGGTCCGAGCCAGGACAGGGAAAAGATACGCAGTATTTT. Residues: CASRSEPGQGKDTQYF.

The chain employs TRBV5-1 and TRBJ2-1, with TRBD2 matching 10 bases. CDR3 length equals 15 residues. CDR1 and CDR2 (germline): SGHRS, YFSETQ. The V and J ends lost 0 bases and 5 bases, in that order; junction bases with no gene match: 2. CDR3 in amino acids: CASSLAAGGHNEQFF. The CDR3 bases are TGCGCCAGCAGCTTGGCAGCGGGGGGGCACAATGAGCAGTTCTTC.

CDR3 nucleotides: TGCAGTGCTAGACGGGTAGGGCGGGGAAGCCAAGAGACCCAGTACTTC. It translates to CSARRVGRGSQETQYF. The chain links TRBV20-1 to TRBJ2-5; weak D call: TRBD2 (6 bases). This CDR3 has 16 amino acids. With 2 bases removed from V and 1 base from J, the gap between germline ends came to 17 bases. Germline V gene data show CDR1 as DFQATT and CDR2 as SNEGSKA (reference sequence).

The chain recombines TRBV13 with TRBJ2-2, with D unresolved. Per germline, CDR1 PRHDT and CDR2 FYEKMQ (reference sequence). Trimming stripped 5 bases from V and 6 bases from J, with 16 bases between. The CDR3 extends over 15 amino acids. The CDR3 DNA reads as TGTGCCAGCAGCGCCACCGATTATTACGCCGGGGAGCTGTTTTTT. The encoded protein is CASSATDYYAGELFF.

The V gene is TRBV5-1, the J gene TRBJ1-1; 7 bases are a match to TRBD1. This CDR3 spans 17 amino acids. Germline assignment: CDR1 SGHRS and CDR2 YFSETQ. J gave up 0 bases and V 3 bases, and 11 bases lay outside the gene matches. Written as DNA, the CDR3 is TGCGCCAGCAGCTCCGACAGGGTAAGGACCATGAACACTGAAGCTTTCTTT. This translates into CASSSDRVRTMNTEAFF.

This clonotype showed up just a few times. The gene calls are TRBV7-2 and TRBJ2-3; tentative D call: TRBD1 (5 bases). The CDR3 has 15 amino acids. CDR1 SGHTA and CDR2 FQGNSA come from the germline V gene. The ends were cut back, 3 bases at V and 4 bases at J, with 14 bases in the middle. CDR3 loop: CASSFQTVSADTQYF. In nucleotides, the CDR3 is TGTGCCAGCAGCTTCCAGACAGTCTCGGCAGATACGCAGTATTTT.

The sample holds a few counts of this clonotype. The V gene is TRBV7-6, the J gene TRBJ2-3; 8 nucleotides match TRBD2. V lost 3 bases and J lost 3; bases outside the gene matches: 5. Germline assignment: CDR1 SGHVS and CDR2 FNYEAQ. The CDR3 covers 15 residues. CDR3 in amino acids: CASSFAGGPTDTQYF. The CDR3 DNA reads as TGTGCCAGCAGCTTCGCGGGGGGTCCTACAGATACGCAGTATTTT.

The chain recombines TRBV5-1 with TRBJ2-2, with 10 nucleotides matching TRBD1. The V and J ends lost 3 bases and 3 bases, in that order; junction bases with no gene match: 5. The CDR3 is 16 amino acids. CDR1 is SGHRS, CDR2 YFSETQ, per germline. DNA of the CDR3: TGCGCCAGCAGCTCGACAGGGGGCGAGTACACCGGGGAGCTGTTTTTT. Its protein is CASSSTGGEYTGELFF.

This clonotype was recorded a few times. The rearrangement uses TRBV12-3 or TRBV12-4 and TRBJ1-4; 8 positions agree with TRBD1. CDR3 length: 16 amino acids. V gave up 2 bases and J gave up 5 bases; unmatched junction bases: 7. CDR3: CASSLRAGGGNEKLFF. As DNA, the CDR3 is TGTGCCAGCAGTTTACGCGCAGGGGGCGGGAATGAAAAACTGTTTTTT.

The V and J genes are TRBV18 and TRBJ2-7; D is ambiguous. Deletions cut 3 bases from V and 2 bases from J, with 23 bases between. The CDR3 extends over 18 amino acids. Germline loops: CDR1 KGHSH, CDR2 LQKENI. CDR3 protein: CASSPATKTSPRPYEQYF. The CDR3 coding sequence is TGTGCCAGCTCACCCGCTACCAAAACGTCTCCGCGGCCCTACGAGCAGTACTTC.

This sequence joins TRBV5-1 and TRBJ1-4; D uncertain. There are 16 residues in the CDR3. The V gene lost 0 bases and the J gene lost 8 bases, with 17 bases spanning the gap. Germline loops: CDR1 SGHRS, CDR2 YFSETQ. The CDR3 loop is CASSLGSDTLGEKLFF. The CDR3 coding sequence is TGCGCCAGCAGCTTGGGTTCAGACACATTGGGGGAAAAACTGTTTTTT. The entire variable domain, with the rest obtained from reference TRBV5-1 and TRBJ1-4, is as follows: KAGVTQTPRYLIKTRGQQVTLSCSPISGHRSVSWYQQTPGQGLQFLFEYFSETQRNKGNFPGRFSGRQFSNSRSEMNVSTLELGDSALYLCASSLGSDTLGEKLFFGSGTQLSVL.

The chain uses TRBV7-9 and TRBJ2-1, with a possible D match to TRBD1 (6 bases). The CDR3 is 15 residues long. Germline CDR1 is SEHNR and CDR2 is FQNEAQ (reference sequence). V was pared by 0 bases and J by 10 bases, with 16 bases between. Written as DNA, the CDR3 is TGTGCCAGCAGCTTAGCCGATTGGGGGACATGGGAGCAGTTCTTC. Protein product: CASSLADWGTWEQFF.

This clonotype has at least ten counts. The chain has TRBV29-1 and TRBJ2-3, with unresolved D. The CDR3 extends over 11 amino acids. Germline V gives CDR1 SQVTM, CDR2 ANQGSEA. V was trimmed by 2 bases and J by 3 bases, leaving 3 bases between them. The CDR3 sequence: CSVEKTDTQYF. The CDR3 DNA reads TGCAGCGTTGAAAAGACAGATACGCAGTATTTT.

This clonotype occurred a few times. The chain uses TRBV6-1 and TRBJ2-6; 11 nucleotides line up with TRBD1. CDR3 length: 17 residues. V lost 5 bases, J lost 1 base, and 4 bases stayed unmatched. Germline CDR1 MNHNS, CDR2 SASEGT. CDR3: CASSPGTGGSGANVLTF. The CDR3 DNA sequence: TGTGCCAGCAGTCCCGGGACAGGGGGTTCTGGGGCCAACGTCCTGACTTTC.

The CDR3 DNA reads as TGCAGCGTTGAAGGGCAAAACTACAATGAGCAGTTCTTC. It translates to CSVEGQNYNEQFF. The chain uses TRBV29-1 and TRBJ2-1; D uncertain. Trimming took 1 base from V and 3 from J, leaving 7 bases between them. Germline values: CDR1 SQVTM, CDR2 ANQGSEA. The CDR3 consists of 13 residues.

This clonotype was observed a few times. The CDR3 is CASRVSGRASRETQYF. CDR3 sequence (DNA): TGTGCCAGCAGGGTTAGCGGCCGGGCTTCTCGGGAGACCCAGTACTTC. The genes are TRBV2 and TRBJ2-5; the D gene is possibly TRBD2 (6 bases). V lost 6 bases to trimming and J lost 5 bases, with 22 bases between them. Germline CDR1 reads SNHLY; CDR2 reads FYNNEI. The CDR3 is 16 residues long.

CDR3 loop: CASSPQRSYEQYF. The CDR3 region has the DNA TGCGCCAGCAGCCCCCAGCGATCCTACGAGCAGTACTTC. The chain couples TRBV5-1 to TRBJ2-7; D call uncertain. V was shortened by 4 bases and J by 1 base, with 9 bases between the two germline ends. The germline CDR1 and CDR2 sequences are SGHRS and YFSETQ. This CDR3 has 13 residues.

This clonotype was seen more than once but under ten times. The rearrangement uses TRBV12-3 or TRBV12-4 and TRBJ1-1; D call uncertain. V dropped 2 bases and J dropped 5 bases, with 12 bases sitting between them. CDR3 length: 14 amino acids. CDR3 nucleotides: TGTGCCAGCAGTTTACTGGGCGTGAGGACTGAAGCTTTCTTT. This codes for CASSLLGVRTEAFF.

This clonotype appeared many times. This chain connects TRBV4-1 to TRBJ2-1; D is undetermined. CDR1 and CDR2 from the germline V gene are MGHRA and YSYEKL. This CDR3 spans 13 amino acids. V was cut by 1 base and J by 8 bases, with 9 bases left in between. CDR3 residues: CASSQGVLDEQFF. CDR3 in DNA: TGCGCCAGCAGCCAAGGGGTCTTGGATGAGCAGTTCTTC.

This clonotype was seen just once. This sequence joins TRBV19 and TRBJ2-1; 13 bases fit TRBD2. V shed 2 bases, J shed 4 bases, and the junction held 2 bases outside the gene matches. Germline CDR1 LNHDA, CDR2 SQIVND (reference sequence). The length of the CDR3 is 16 residues. CDR3 in amino acids: CASSITSGGVYNEQFF. For the CDR3, the DNA is TGTGCCAGTAGTATAACTAGCGGGGGGGTTTACAATGAGCAGTTCTTC.